The rows below give T cell receptor beta chains drawn from one sample of a study of T cell responses to AZD1222 COVID-19 vaccine. The assay was immunoSEQ multiplex PCR, and TCRdb's table has in-frame clones only and misses some. This sample has 130,000 or so clones, with over 90% found just once. This sample comprised peripheral blood, obtained on day 0 of AZD1222 vaccination. These receptors were obtained from an adult in good health. Each CDR3 is given with its conserved first and last residue.

j_gene,v_gene,CDR3aa
TRBJ2-7,TRBV29-1,CSVARGRYEQYF
TRBJ2-5,TRBV12-5,CASGLVGGTTLRQETQYF
TRBJ1-6,TRBV9,CASSAATGGNSPLHF
TRBJ2-7,TRBV7-2,CASSLRQGDEQYF
TRBJ2-2,TRBV9,CASSVSGGATGELFF
TRBJ1-6,TRBV7-9,CASRYMGQTDNSPLHF
TRBJ1-5,TRBV2,CAGAYGADQPQHF
TRBJ1-2,TRBV28,CASSSRPGGIGYGYTF
TRBJ1-1,TRBV7-9,CASSLEPNTEAFF
TRBJ2-1,TRBV2,CASSEGGYSYNEQFF
TRBJ2-5,TRBV9,CASSPRAGVDETQYF
TRBJ1-6,TRBV4-2,CASSQPVGGGDSPLHF
TRBJ1-2,TRBV10-3,CAISEGQEDYGYTF
TRBJ1-3,TRBV6-5,CASNRQNFDTIYF
TRBJ2-3,TRBV24-1,CATSGTSGGRSTDTQYF
TRBJ2-3,TRBV13,CASSSGRPTDTQYF
TRBJ2-7,TRBV9,CASSVEPGQAYEQYF
TRBJ2-5,TRBV5-6,CASSSRETQYF
TRBJ1-3,TRBV7-9,CASSYWFEAGAGNTIYF
TRBJ2-1,TRBV2,CASSAPKGGLEYNEQFF
TRBJ1-3,TRBV5-1,CASSWTQGSGNTIYF
TRBJ1-5,TRBV14,CASSLGGQPQHF
TRBJ1-6,TRBV7-8,CASSLGVDNSPLHF
TRBJ1-2,TRBV19,CASSITTESGYTF
TRBJ2-7,TRBV21-1,CASSCYYEQYF
TRBJ1-5,TRBV6-2/TRBV6-3,CASSSQQQGIQPQHF
TRBJ2-7,TRBV7-9,CASSGSTGFRYEQYF
TRBJ2-1,TRBV14,CASSQLGTGGEQFF
TRBJ1-1,TRBV6-6,CASSYLGQGRAFF
TRBJ2-3,TRBV24-1,CATSDSGGTQYF
TRBJ2-7,TRBV2,CASSVRQSGHEQYF
TRBJ2-7,TRBV19,CASSAQGVGYEQYF
TRBJ1-1,TRBV14,CASSQVGHGTEAFF
TRBJ1-5,TRBV6-6,CASRPPGQANNQPQHF
TRBJ2-3,TRBV2,CASILFKLAGGLWSTDTQYF
TRBJ2-7,TRBV4-3,CASSQELGLAVYSYEQYF
TRBJ1-5,TRBV19,CASSTGTGNQPQHF
TRBJ2-7,TRBV11-1,CASSLLTPEGKVYF
TRBJ1-5,TRBV28,CASSQGGEFQPQHF
TRBJ1-5,TRBV27,CASGPQGGQPQHF
TRBJ2-7,TRBV24-1,CATSDGQGAVDEQYF
TRBJ2-3,TRBV24-1,CAIGLADTDTQYF
TRBJ1-1,TRBV11-3,CASSLGYNTEAFF
TRBJ2-1,TRBV5-4,CASSSGILAGGRDEQFF
TRBJ1-1,TRBV10-2,CATRTGLNTEAFF
TRBJ1-2,TRBV6-1,CASSEGVGYTF
TRBJ2-3,TRBV3-1/TRBV3-2,CASSQGLAGMGPSTDTQYF